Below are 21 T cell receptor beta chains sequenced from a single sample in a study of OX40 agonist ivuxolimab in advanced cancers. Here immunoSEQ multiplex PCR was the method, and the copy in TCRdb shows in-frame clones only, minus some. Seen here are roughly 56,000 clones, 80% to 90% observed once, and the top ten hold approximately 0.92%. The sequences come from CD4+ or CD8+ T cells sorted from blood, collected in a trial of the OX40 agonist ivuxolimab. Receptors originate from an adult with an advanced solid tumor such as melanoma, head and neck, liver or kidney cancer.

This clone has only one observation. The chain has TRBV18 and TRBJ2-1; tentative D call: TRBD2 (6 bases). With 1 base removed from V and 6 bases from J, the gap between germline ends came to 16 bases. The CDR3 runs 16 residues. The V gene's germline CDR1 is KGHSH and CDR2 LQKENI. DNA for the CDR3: TGTGCCAGCTCACCACAAAGACTAGTTGTCTCCAATGAGCAGTTCTTC. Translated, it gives CASSPQRLVVSNEQFF.

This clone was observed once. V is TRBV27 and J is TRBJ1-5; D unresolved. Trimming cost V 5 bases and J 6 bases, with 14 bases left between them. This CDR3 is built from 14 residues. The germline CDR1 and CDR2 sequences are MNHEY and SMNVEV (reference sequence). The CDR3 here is CASSRFLGGQPQHF. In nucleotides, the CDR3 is TGTGCCAGCAGTAGGTTCCTCGGCGGTCAGCCCCAGCATTTT.

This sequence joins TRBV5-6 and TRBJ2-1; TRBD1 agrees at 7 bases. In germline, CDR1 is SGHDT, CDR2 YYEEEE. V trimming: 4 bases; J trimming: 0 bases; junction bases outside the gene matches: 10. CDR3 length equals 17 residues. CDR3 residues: CASSVGQLSSSYNEQFF. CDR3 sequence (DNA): TGTGCCAGCAGCGTGGGACAGTTATCGAGCTCCTACAATGAGCAGTTCTTC.

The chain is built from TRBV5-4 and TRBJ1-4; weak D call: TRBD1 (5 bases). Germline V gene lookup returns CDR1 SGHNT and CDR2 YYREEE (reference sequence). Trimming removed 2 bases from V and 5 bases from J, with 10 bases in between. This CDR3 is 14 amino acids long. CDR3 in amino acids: CASSLRGRNEKLFF. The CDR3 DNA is TGTGCCAGCAGCTTAAGGGGCAGGAATGAAAAACTGTTTTTT.

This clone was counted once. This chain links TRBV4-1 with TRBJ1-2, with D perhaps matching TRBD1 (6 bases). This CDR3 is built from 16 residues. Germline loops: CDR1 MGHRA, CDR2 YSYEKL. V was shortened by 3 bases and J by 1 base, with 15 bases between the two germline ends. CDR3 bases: TGCGCCAGCAGCCAGGCTGGGACATCTCATAACTATGGCTACACCTTC. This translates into CASSQAGTSHNYGYTF.

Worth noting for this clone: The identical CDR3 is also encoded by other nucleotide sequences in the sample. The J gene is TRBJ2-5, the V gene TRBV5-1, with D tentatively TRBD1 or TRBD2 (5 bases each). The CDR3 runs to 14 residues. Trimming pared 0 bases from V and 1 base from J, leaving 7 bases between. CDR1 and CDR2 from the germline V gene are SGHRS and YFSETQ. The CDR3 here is CASSLEGPQETQYF. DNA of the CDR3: TGCGCCAGCAGCTTGGAGGGACCCCAAGAGACCCAGTACTTC.

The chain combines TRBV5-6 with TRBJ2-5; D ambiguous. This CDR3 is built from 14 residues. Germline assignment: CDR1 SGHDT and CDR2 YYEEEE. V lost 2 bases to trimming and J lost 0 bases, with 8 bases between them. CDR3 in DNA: TGTGCCAGCAGCTTCGGTCCCGACCAAGAGACCCAGTACTTC. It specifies CASSFGPDQETQYF.

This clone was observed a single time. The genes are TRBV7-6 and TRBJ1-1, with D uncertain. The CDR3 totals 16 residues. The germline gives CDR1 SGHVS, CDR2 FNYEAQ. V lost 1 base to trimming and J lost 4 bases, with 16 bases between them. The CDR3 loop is CASSLGPEDPTTEAFF. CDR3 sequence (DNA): TGTGCCAGCAGCTTAGGCCCTGAGGACCCGACCACTGAAGCTTTCTTT. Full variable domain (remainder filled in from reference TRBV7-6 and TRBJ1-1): GAGVSQSPRYKVTKRGQDVALRCDPISGHVSLYWYRQALGQGPEFLTYFNYEAQQDKSGLPNDRFSAERPEGSISTLTIQRTEQRDSAMYRCASSLGPEDPTTEAFFGQGTRLTVV.

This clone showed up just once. This CDR3 reads CASSRGYEQYF. The CDR3 DNA is TGTGCCAGCAGCCGCGGGTACGAGCAGTACTTC. The chain carries TRBV7-9 and TRBJ2-7; maybe TRBD2 (5 bases). The V gene lost 5 bases and the J gene lost 4 bases, with 6 bases spanning the gap. The CDR3 is made up of 11 amino acids. Germline-derived CDR1 and CDR2 are SEHNR and FQNEAQ (reference sequence).

The CDR3, as DNA: TGTGCCAGCAAGTTGACAGGGTCCACAGATACGCAGTATTTT. This encodes CASKLTGSTDTQYF. The rearrangement links TRBV2 to TRBJ2-3; 7 bases map to TRBD1. CDR3 length equals 14 residues. Germline V lookup: CDR1 SNHLY, CDR2 FYNNEI. V lost 7 bases and J lost 2; bases outside the gene matches: 6.

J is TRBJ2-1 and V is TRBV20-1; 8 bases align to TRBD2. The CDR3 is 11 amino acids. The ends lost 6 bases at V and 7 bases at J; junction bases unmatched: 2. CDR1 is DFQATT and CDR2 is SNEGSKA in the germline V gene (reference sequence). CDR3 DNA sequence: TGCAGTGCCGGGAGGGGGAATGAGCAGTTCTTC. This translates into CSAGRGNEQFF.

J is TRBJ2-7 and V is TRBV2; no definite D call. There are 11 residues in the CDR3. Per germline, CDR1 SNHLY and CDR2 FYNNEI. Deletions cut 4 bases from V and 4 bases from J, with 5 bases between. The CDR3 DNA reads TGTGCCAGCAGTGTCGAGTACGAGCAGTACTTC. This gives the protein CASSVEYEQYF. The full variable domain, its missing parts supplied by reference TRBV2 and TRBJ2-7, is EPEVTQTPSHQVTQMGQEVILRCVPISNHLYFYWYRQILGQKVEFLVSFYNNEISEKSEIFDDQFSVERPDGSNFTLKIRSTKLEDSAMYFCASSVEYEQYFGPGTRLTVT.

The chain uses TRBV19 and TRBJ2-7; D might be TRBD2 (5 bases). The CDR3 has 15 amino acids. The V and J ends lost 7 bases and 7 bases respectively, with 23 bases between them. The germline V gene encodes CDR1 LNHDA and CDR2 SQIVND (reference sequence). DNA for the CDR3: TGTGCCAGTACCCCGAGTGGAGTACTGTCGGGGGAGCAGTACTTC. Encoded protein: CASTPSGVLSGEQYF. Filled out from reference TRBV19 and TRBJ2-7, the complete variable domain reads DGGITQSPKYLFRKEGQNVTLSCEQNLNHDAMYWYRQDPGQGLRLIYYSQIVNDFQKGDIAEGYSVSREKKESFPLTVTSAQKNPTAFYLCASTPSGVLSGEQYFGPGTRLTVT.

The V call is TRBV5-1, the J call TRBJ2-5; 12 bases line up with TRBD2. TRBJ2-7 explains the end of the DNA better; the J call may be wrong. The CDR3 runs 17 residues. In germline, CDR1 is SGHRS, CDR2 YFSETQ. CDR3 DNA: TGCGCCAGCAGCTTGGGCCAGGGACTAGCGGGCTCCTACGAGCAGTACTTC. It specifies CASSLGQGLAGSYEQYF.

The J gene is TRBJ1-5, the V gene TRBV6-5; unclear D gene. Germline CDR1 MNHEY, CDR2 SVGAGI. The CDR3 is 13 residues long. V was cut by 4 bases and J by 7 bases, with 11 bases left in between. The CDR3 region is CASSLDFNQPQHF. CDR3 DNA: TGTGCCAGCAGTTTGGATTTCAACCAGCCCCAGCATTTT.

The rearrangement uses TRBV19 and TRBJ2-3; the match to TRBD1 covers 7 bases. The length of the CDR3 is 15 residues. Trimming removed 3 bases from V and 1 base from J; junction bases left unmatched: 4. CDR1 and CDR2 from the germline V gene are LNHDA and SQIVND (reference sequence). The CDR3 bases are TGTGCCAGTAGTATGGGACAGACTGGCACAGATACGCAGTATTTT. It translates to CASSMGQTGTDTQYF.

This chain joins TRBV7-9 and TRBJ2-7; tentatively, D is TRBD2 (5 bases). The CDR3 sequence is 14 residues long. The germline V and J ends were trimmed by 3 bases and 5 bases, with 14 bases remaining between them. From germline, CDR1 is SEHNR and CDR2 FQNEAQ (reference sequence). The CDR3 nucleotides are TGTGCCAGCAGCTTGCCTACTAGAAAGAACGAGCAGTACTTC. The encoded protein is CASSLPTRKNEQYF.

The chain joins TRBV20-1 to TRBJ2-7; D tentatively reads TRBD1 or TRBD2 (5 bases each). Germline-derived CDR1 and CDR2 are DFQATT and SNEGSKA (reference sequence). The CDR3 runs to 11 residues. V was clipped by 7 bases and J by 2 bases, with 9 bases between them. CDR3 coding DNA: TGCAGTGGGGTGGGGGCCTACGAGCAGTACTTC. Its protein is CSGVGAYEQYF.

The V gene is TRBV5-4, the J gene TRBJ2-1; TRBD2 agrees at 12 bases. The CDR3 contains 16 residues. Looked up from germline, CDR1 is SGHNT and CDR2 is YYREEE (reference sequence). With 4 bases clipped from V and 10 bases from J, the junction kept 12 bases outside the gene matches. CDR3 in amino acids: CASSDPTSGSTQEQFF. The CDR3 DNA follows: TGTGCCAGCAGCGACCCGACTAGCGGGAGTACTCAAGAGCAGTTCTTC.

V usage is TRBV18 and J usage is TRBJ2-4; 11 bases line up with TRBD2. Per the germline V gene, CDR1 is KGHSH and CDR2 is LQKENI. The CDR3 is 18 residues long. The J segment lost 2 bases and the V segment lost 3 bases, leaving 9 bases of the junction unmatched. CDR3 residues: CASSPITSGSGSKNIQYF. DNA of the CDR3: TGTGCCAGCTCACCTATCACTAGCGGGAGTGGGTCCAAAAACATTCAGTACTTC.

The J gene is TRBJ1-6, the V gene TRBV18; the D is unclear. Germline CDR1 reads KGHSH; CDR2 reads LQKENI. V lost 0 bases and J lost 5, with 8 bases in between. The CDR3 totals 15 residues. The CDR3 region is CASSPPLADNSPLHF. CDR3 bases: TGTGCCAGCTCACCACCGCTCGCTGATAATTCACCCCTCCACTTT. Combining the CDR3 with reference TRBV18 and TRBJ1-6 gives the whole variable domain NAGVMQNPRHLVRRRGQEARLRCSPMKGHSHVYWYRQLPEEGLKFMVYLQKENIIDESGMPKERFSAEFPKEGPSILRIQQVVRGDSAAYFCASSPPLADNSPLHFGNGTRLTVT.